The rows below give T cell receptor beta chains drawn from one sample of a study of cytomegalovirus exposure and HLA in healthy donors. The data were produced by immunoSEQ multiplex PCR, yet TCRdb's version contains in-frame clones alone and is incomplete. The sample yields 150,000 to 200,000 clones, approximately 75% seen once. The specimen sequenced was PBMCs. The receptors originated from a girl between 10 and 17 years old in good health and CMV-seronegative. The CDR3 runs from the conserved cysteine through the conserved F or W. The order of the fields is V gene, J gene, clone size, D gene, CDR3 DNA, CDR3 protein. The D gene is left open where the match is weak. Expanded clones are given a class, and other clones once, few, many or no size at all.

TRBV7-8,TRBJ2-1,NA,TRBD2,TGTGCCAGCGGGATCACTAGCGACAATGAGCAGTTCTTC,CASGITSDNEQFF
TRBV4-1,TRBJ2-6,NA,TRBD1,TGCGCCAGCAGCCCCGAAACAGGGGGCGTTTTCTCTGGGGCCAACGTCCTGACTTTC,CASSPETGGVFSGANVLTF
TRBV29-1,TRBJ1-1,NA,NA,TGCAGCGTTGAGCTGGGGGGTCCTAACACTGAAGCTTTCTTT,CSVELGGPNTEAFF
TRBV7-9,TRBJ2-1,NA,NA,TGTGCCAGCAGCTTAGCGCTGGCGGCGGTGGGTGAGCAGTTCTTC,CASSLALAAVGEQFF
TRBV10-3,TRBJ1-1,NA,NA,TGTGCCTACCCCCCGCGGGAAACTGAAGCTTTCTTT,CAYPPRETEAFF
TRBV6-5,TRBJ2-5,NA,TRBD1,TGTGCCAGCAGGAACAGGGGGCTGGGGGAGACCCAGTACTTC,CASRNRGLGETQYF
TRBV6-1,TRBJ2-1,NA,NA,TGTGCCAGCAGTGACAGGGACTCCTACAATGAGCAGTTCTTC,CASSDRDSYNEQFF
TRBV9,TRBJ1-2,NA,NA,TGTGCCAGCAGCGTTGGAGGGGTTGGCTACACCTTC,CASSVGGVGYTF
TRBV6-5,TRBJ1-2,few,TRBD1,TGTGCCAGCAGGGGGACAGCATTATACTATGGCTACACCTTC,CASRGTALYYGYTF
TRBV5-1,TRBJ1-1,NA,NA,TGCGCCAGCAGCGCCGGATTTCGGGGGGGGTTGATGAACACTGAAGCTTTCTTT,CASSAGFRGGLMNTEAFF
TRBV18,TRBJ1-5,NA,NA,TGTGCCAGCTCACTCACTTGGGAGAACAATCAGCCCCAGCATTTT,CASSLTWENNQPQHF
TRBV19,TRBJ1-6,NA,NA,TGTGCCAGTAGTATACAGGGAGGGACGGATTCACCCCTCCACTTT,CASSIQGGTDSPLHF
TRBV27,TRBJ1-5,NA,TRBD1,TGTGCCAGCAGTTCGACAGGGGACTCCCCCCCGTGGTATCAGCCCCAGCATTTT,CASSSTGDSPPWYQPQHF
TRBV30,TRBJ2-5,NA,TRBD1,TGTGCCTGGAGTGGGGGACAGCCTCAGGAGCAGTACTTC,CAWSGGQPQEQYF
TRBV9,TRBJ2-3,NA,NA,TGTGCCAGCAGCGTAGCTACGGGGGCAGATACGCAGTATTTT,CASSVATGADTQYF
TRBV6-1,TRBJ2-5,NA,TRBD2,TGTGCCAGCAGGGGACTGACGGGGGGGGAGACCCAGTACTTC,CASRGLTGGETQYF
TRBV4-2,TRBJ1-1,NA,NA,TGTGCCAGCAGCCAAGATGATAGGAGGAACACTGAAGCTTTCTTT,CASSQDDRRNTEAFF
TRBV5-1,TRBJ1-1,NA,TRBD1,TGCGCCAGCAGCTTACAGGGGGTGAACACTGAAGCTTTCTTT,CASSLQGVNTEAFF
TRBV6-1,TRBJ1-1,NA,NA,TGTGCCAGCAGTGACATGAACACTGAAGCTTTCTTT,CASSDMNTEAFF
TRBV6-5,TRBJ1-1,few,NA,TGTGCCAGCAGTTCTGTATCGGCTGAAGCTTTCTTT,CASSSVSAEAFF
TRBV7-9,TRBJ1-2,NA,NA,TGTGCCACCCAAAGTCCCCGGGACACCTATGGCTACACCTTC,CATQSPRDTYGYTF
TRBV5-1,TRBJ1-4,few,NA,TGCGCCAGCAGTTTGTCAGCAACTAATGAAAAACTGTTTTTT,CASSLSATNEKLFF
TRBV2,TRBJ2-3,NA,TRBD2,TGTGCCAGCAGGAGAAGCCCAGCGGGGGGGACAGATACGCAGTATTTT,CASRRSPAGGTDTQYF
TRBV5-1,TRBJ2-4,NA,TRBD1,TGCGCCAGCAGCTTGTCAAGACAGGGAGACATTCAGTACTTC,CASSLSRQGDIQYF
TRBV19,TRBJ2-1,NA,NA,TGTGCCAGTAGTCCCGCAGGGGTTGAGCAGTTCTTC,CASSPAGVEQFF
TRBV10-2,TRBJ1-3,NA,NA,TGCGCCAGCAGTGAGTCGAACGACAGGAGGCGAAACACCATATATTTT,CASSESNDRRRNTIYF
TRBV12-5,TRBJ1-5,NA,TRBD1,TGTGCTAGTGGTTCTCCCCAGACAGGGGGTTGGCAGCCCCAGCATTTT,CASGSPQTGGWQPQHF
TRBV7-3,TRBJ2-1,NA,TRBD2,TGTGCCAGCAGCTTAAAAGCGGGGGGCCGCAATGAGCAGTTCTTC,CASSLKAGGRNEQFF
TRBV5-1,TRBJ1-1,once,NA,TGCGCCAGCAGCTTACAGGGTTTGGCTGAAGCTTTCTTT,CASSLQGLAEAFF
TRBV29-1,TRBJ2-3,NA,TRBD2,TGCAGTCATTCTCGGGGTAGCGGGGTCACAGATACGCAGTATTTT,CSHSRGSGVTDTQYF
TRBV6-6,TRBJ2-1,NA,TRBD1,TGTGCCAGCAGTCACCGGGACAGGGGAGATGAGCAGTTCTTC,CASSHRDRGDEQFF
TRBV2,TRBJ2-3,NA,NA,TGTGCCAGCAGTAGTTTTAGCCAGATGGCGCAGTATTTT,CASSSFSQMAQYF
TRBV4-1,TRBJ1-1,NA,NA,TGCGCCAGCAGCCTCGAACTAAGTACGACTGAAGCTTTCTTT,CASSLELSTTEAFF
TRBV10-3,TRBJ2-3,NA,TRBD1,TGTGCCATCAGGAGGGGACAGGGGTACACAGATACGCAGTATTTT,CAIRRGQGYTDTQYF
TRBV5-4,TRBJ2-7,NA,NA,TGTGCCAGCAGCTTAAGACAAAACGACGAGCAGTACTTC,CASSLRQNDEQYF
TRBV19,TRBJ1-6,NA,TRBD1,TGTGCCAGTAGTATTTTTGGGGGACACACGGACAGGGTTTCACCCCTCCACTTT,CASSIFGGHTDRVSPLHF
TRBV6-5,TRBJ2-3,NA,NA,TGTGCCAGCACTCGACAGAACACAGATACGCAGTATTTT,CASTRQNTDTQYF
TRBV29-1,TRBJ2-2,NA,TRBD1,TGCAGCGTCGTGACAGGGGGCACCGGGGAGCTGTTTTTT,CSVVTGGTGELFF
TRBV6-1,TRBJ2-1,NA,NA,TGTGCCAGCAGGGGAGTACCATCCTACAATGAGCAGTTCTTC,CASRGVPSYNEQFF
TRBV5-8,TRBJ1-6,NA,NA,TGTGCCAGCAGCCGCCAGGGACGGGAGAATTCACCCCTCCACTTT,CASSRQGRENSPLHF
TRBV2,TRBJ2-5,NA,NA,TGTGCCAGCGTGGGGGAGGTTATCGAGACCCAGTACTTC,CASVGEVIETQYF
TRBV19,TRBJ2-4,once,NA,TGTGCCAGTAGTATAGATCAGGGAAGTGGCATTCAGTACTTC,CASSIDQGSGIQYF
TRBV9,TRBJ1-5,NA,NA,TGTGCCAGCAGCGTAGAGTCAGGTCCTCAGCCCCAGCATTTT,CASSVESGPQPQHF
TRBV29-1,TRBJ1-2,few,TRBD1,TGCAGCGTTGCGGACAGGGGAGTTGACTATGGCTACACCTTC,CSVADRGVDYGYTF
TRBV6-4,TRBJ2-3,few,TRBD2,TGTGCCAGCAGTGAAACTAGCGGGGGGGCCACAGATACGCAGTATTTT,CASSETSGGATDTQYF
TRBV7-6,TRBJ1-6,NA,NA,TGTGCCAGCAGCTTAGCCATCCAGGGTCAGATTTCACCCCTCCACTTT,CASSLAIQGQISPLHF
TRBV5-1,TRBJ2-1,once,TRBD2,TGCGCCAGCAGCCAGACTAGCGGGTCCTACAATGAGCAGTTCTTC,CASSQTSGSYNEQFF
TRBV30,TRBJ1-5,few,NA,TGTGCCTGGAGTCTCCAGTACAATCAGCCCCAGCATTTT,CAWSLQYNQPQHF
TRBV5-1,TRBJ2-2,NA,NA,TGCGCCAGCAATCCCTTAACCGGGGAGCTGTTTTTT,CASNPLTGELFF
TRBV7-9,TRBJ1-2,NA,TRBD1,TGTGCCAGCAGCTCCGGGACAGGGTCCTATGGCTACACCTTC,CASSSGTGSYGYTF
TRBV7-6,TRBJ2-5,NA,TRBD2,TGTGCCAGCAGCAATGTAGCGGGGGGGCCCGGGGAGACCCAGTACTTC,CASSNVAGGPGETQYF
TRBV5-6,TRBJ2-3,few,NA,TGTGCCAGCACCTACGGACTGGTTCTCCGCACAGATACGCAGTATTTT,CASTYGLVLRTDTQYF
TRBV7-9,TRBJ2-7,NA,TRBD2,TGTGCCAGCAGCCCCCCAGCGGGGAAAATTTACGAGCAGTACTTC,CASSPPAGKIYEQYF
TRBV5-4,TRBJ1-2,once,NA,TGTGCCAGCAGCTTGGGCGGGGACTATGGCTACACCTTC,CASSLGGDYGYTF
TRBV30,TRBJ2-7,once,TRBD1,TGTGCCTGGAGCCGGGACAGGGTCTACGAGCAGTACTTC,CAWSRDRVYEQYF
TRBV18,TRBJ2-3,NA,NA,TGTGCCAGCTCACCGGACAGATCGGGCGGGACGCAGTATTTT,CASSPDRSGGTQYF
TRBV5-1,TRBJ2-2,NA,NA,TGCGCTTGCTTAGACAGCACCGGGGAGCTGTTTTTT,CACLDSTGELFF
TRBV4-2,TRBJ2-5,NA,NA,TGTGCCAGCAGCCCCGCCTGGAGCGGGCAAGAGACCCAGTACTTC,CASSPAWSGQETQYF
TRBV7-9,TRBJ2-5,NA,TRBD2,TGTGCCAGCAGTCCAGCCAGCGGGGGTCACCAAGAGACCCAGTACTTC,CASSPASGGHQETQYF
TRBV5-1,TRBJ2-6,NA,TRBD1,TGCGCCAGCAGACCACAGGGGTCCGGGGCCAACGTCCTGACTTTC,CASRPQGSGANVLTF